The sequence of this TCR beta chain was determined in a study of control samples from healthy donors and cancer patients. This clone was seen a single time. Germline CDR1 reads LNHDA; CDR2 reads SQIVND (reference sequence). The V gene end was trimmed by 5 bases and the J gene end by 7 bases; junction bases not matched to a gene: 6. The CDR3 sequence is 13 residues long. Profiling relied on immunoSEQ multiplex PCR, and the TCRdb table lists in-frame clones only, not all of them. The sample yields 100,000 to 150,000 clones, roughly nine tenths seen once. This chain uses TRBV19 with TRBJ1-2; 8 positions agree with TRBD1. What was sequenced was blood. The clonotype originates from a woman under 30 in good health. This chain's CDR3 is CASSPRGRSGYTF. In nucleotides, the CDR3 is TGTGCCAGTAGTCCCAGGGGGCGGAGTGGCTACACCTTC.